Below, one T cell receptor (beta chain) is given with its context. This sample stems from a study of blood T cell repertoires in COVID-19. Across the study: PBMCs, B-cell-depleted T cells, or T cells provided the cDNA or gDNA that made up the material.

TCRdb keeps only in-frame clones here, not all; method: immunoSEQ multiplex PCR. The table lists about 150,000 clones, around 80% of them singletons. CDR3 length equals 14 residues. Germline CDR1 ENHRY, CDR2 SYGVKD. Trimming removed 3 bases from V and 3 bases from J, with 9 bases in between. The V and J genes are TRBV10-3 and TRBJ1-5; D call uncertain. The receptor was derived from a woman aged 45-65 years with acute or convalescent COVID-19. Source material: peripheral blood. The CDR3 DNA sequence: TGTGCCATCAGTGAATCACAGAACAATCAGCCCCAGCATTTT. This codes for CAISESQNNQPQHF.